This T cell receptor beta chain was observed in a study of blood T cell repertoires in COVID-19. The wider study: Researchers got acute and convalescent COVID-19 samples from the United States, Italy and Spain. The cDNA or gDNA used as material had been derived from T cells, B-cell-depleted T cells, or PBMCs.

This CDR3 region has 15 residues. V was shortened by 3 bases and J by 6 bases, with 15 bases between the two germline ends. Germline loops: CDR1 SNHLY, CDR2 FYNNEI. Authors' methods: Estimated nucleated cell counts came from reference gene primer amplification. The data were produced by immunoSEQ multiplex PCR, yet TCRdb's version contains in-frame clones alone and is incomplete. V and J calls and clone size are as listed in that table; D and trimming were resolved from the DNA. The data show 150,000 or so clones, 81% seen once. Input material: peripheral blood. This chain uses TRBV2 with TRBJ2-1; a possible D gene is TRBD2 (6 bases). This clonotype was sampled from a man aged 55 to 70 with active or convalescent COVID-19. CDR3 sequence: CASSDPRLVGNEQFF. For the CDR3, the DNA is TGTGCCAGCAGTGACCCCAGACTAGTGGGCAATGAGCAGTTCTTC. The variable domain in full, with the rest retrieved from reference TRBV2 and TRBJ2-1, is EPEVTQTPSHQVTQMGQEVILRCVPISNHLYFYWYRQILGQKVEFLVSFYNNEISEKSEIFDDQFSVERPDGSNFTLKIRSTKLEDSAMYFCASSDPRLVGNEQFFGPGTRLTVL.